This paragraph reports one T cell receptor beta chain. Which antigen it targets is not known. Per-nucleotide qualities are absent, and no much larger clonotype sits a single base away. CDR3 length: 18 amino acids, cysteine to phenylalanine. The kept DNA is CDR3 alone, 54 bases in frame from the first base. CDR1 and CDR2 were assigned from the germline V gene (reference sequence) as LNHNV and YYDKDF. The junction shows trimming of 0 bases on V and 0 bases on J, plus 15 bases between the germline ends. The data derive from a study of blood T cell repertoires in COVID-19 (dated by TCRdb to 2020 to 2022). Describing the broader study: Samples from collaborators originated in the United States, Italy and Spain and spanned both the acute and convalescent phases of COVID-19. The prospective study material was composed of cDNA or gDNA derived from T cells, B-cell-depleted T cells, or PBMCs. Deeply sampled blood TCRbeta repertoires from subjects exposed to, actively infected with, or recovered from COVID-19 were included in the dataset. The repertoires were made available in a free public database intended to serve as a resource for research on the immune response to SARS-CoV-2. The samples were drawn from the first 160 participants of the ongoing ImmuneRACE study and from about 1,200 subjects provided by 6 global collaborators. The sample metadata nearly always contained a de-identified subject ID, COVID-19 status, age in years and sex. Where available, HLA class I and class II types were obtained from metadata supplied by the sample provider rather than from assay-based typing. Broad study findings and their caveats: How much clinical and demographic metadata was included differed by source and by participant, and the metadata was provided uncurated.

The immunoSEQ Assay, a bias-controlled multiplex PCR, was used to amplify TCRbeta CDR3 regions from genomic DNA. Per the authors' processing: The number of nucleated cells in each sample was estimated from the amplification of reference gene primers within the assay. To quantify the absolute abundance of each unique TCRbeta CDR3 rearrangement, sequence reads were collapsed and filtered. For each sample, productive Simpson clonality was calculated as the square root of Simpson's diversity index over productive rearrangements. The table was pulled from immuneACCESS by TCRdb, which kept in-frame rearrangements only. Such tables lose some clones; where checked, under half of the loss comes from unresolved V genes, and the rest has no known cause. The D gene and trimming were derived from the DNA, and the V and J assignments and clone size from that table. Recorded for this sample are 90,000 to 100,000 clones; about 85% of them occurred a single time. The ten top clones hold 4% to 5.5% of the sample.

Whole blood was collected in K2EDTA tubes by collaborating institutions according to the institutions' own protocols. For TCRbeta analysis, collaborators shipped samples in one of three forms: frozen whole blood, isolated PBMCs, or DNA extracted from either of those sample types. This clonotype originated in a man in his 60s with acute or convalescent COVID-19. The sequence is built from TRBV15 and TRBJ1-3; tentative D gene TRBD1, with 5 bases matching. Sequenced sample: peripheral blood. The CDR3 sequence is CATSREFDSTLSGNTIYF. In nucleotides, the sequence is TGTGCCACCAGCAGAGAGTTCGACAGTACTCTCTCTGGAAACACCATATATTTT.